These 15 T cell receptor beta chains were sequenced from one sample in a study of cytomegalovirus exposure and HLA in healthy donors. It was with 60 Vbeta and 13 Jbeta primers that the PCR ran. The assay was immunoSEQ multiplex PCR, and TCRdb's table has in-frame clones only and misses some. The sample contains some 140,000 clones, about 74% of which appear only once. The sample was PBMCs. The source of these receptors is a man aged 40-55 years in good health and CMV-seronegative.

This rearrangement joins TRBV7-2 to TRBJ2-7; the D gene is possibly TRBD1 (6 bases). Germline CDR1 is SGHTA and CDR2 is FQGNSA. Trimming stripped 5 bases from V and 1 base from J, with 15 bases between. The CDR3 is 15 amino acids. Here the CDR3 reads CASSLPTGQSYEQYF. CDR3 bases: TGTGCCAGCAGCCTCCCGACAGGCCAATCCTACGAGCAGTACTTC.

This chain uses TRBV7-2 with TRBJ2-1; D is possibly TRBD2 (7 bases). Trimming removed 5 bases at V and 3 bases at J, with 17 bases between. The CDR3 runs 16 residues. Germline assignment: CDR1 SGHTA and CDR2 FQGNSA. CDR3: CASSPQGGGNYNEQFF. In nucleotides, the CDR3 is TGTGCCAGCAGCCCTCAGGGCGGGGGCAACTACAATGAGCAGTTCTTC.

This chain joins TRBV19 and TRBJ2-1; a possible D gene is TRBD2 (5 bases). In germline, CDR1 is LNHDA, CDR2 SQIVND (reference sequence). V lost 0 bases, J lost 7 bases, and 10 bases lay in between. This CDR3 comprises 14 residues. The CDR3 loop is CASSIDGSWNEQFF. The DNA of the CDR3 is TGTGCCAGTAGTATAGATGGGAGTTGGAATGAGCAGTTCTTC.

This chain connects TRBV7-9 to TRBJ1-1; no firm D call. V lost 2 bases, J lost 6 bases, and 10 bases lay in between. The CDR3 sequence is 13 residues long. CDR1 and CDR2 (germline): SEHNR, FQNEAQ (reference sequence). The CDR3 sequence is CASSLRRGSEAFF. For the CDR3, the DNA is TGTGCCAGCAGCTTAAGAAGAGGGTCTGAAGCTTTCTTT. Based on the CDR3 plus reference TRBV7-9 and TRBJ1-1, the full variable domain is DTGVSQNPRHKITKRGQNVTFRCDPISEHNRLYWYRQTLGQGPEFLTYFQNEAQLEKSRLLSDRFSAERPKGSFSTLEIQRTEQGDSAMYLCASSLRRGSEAFFGQGTRLTVV.

The chain combines TRBV5-1 with TRBJ2-3, with TRBD1 matching over 7 bases. Trimming removed 3 bases from V and 6 bases from J; junction bases left unmatched: 4. The length of the CDR3 is 13 residues. Germline assignment: CDR1 SGHRS and CDR2 YFSETQ. CDR3 nucleotides: TGCGCCAGCAGCTCGGGGACAGCGGATACGCAGTATTTT. Encoded protein: CASSSGTADTQYF.

The rearrangement joins TRBV10-3 to TRBJ2-7, with 11 bases that match TRBD2. Trimming took 0 bases from V and 2 from J; bases not matched to a gene: 6. Germline-derived CDR1 and CDR2 are ENHRY and SYGVKD. CDR3 length: 17 amino acids. CDR3 residues: CAISESVGLAATYEQYF. In DNA form, the CDR3 reads TGTGCCATCAGTGAGTCGGTGGGACTAGCGGCGACCTACGAGCAGTACTTC.

This chain links TRBV28 with TRBJ2-7, with D perhaps TRBD2 (6 bases). Germline V lookup: CDR1 MDHEN, CDR2 SYDVKM. The CDR3 runs to 12 residues. V was shortened by 6 bases and J by 3 bases, with 9 bases between the two germline ends. The CDR3 region has the DNA TGTGCCAGCAGGAGCGGGCTCTACGAGCAGTACTTC. Residues: CASRSGLYEQYF.

The sample holds a few counts of this clone. The chain uses TRBV28 and TRBJ2-7, with 13 positions matching TRBD2. The CDR3 covers 14 residues. V gave up 6 bases and J gave up 4 bases; unmatched junction bases: 3. CDR1 is MDHEN and CDR2 is SYDVKM in the germline V gene. The chain's CDR3 is CASRGLAGLYEQYF. CDR3 DNA: TGTGCCAGCAGGGGACTAGCGGGGTTATACGAGCAGTACTTC.

DNA of the CDR3: TGTGCCACCATATGCCTAGCGGGAGATGAGACCCAGTACTTC. It is translated as CATICLAGDETQYF. The rearrangement joins TRBV6-5 to TRBJ2-5, with 10 bases identical to TRBD2. CDR1 is MNHEY and CDR2 is SVGAGI in the germline V gene. The V segment lost 10 bases and the J segment 5 bases; nucleotides outside the gene matches: 10. The CDR3 length is 14 residues.

V usage is TRBV4-3 and J usage is TRBJ1-2; D unresolved. This CDR3 has 16 residues. Germline values: CDR1 LGHNA, CDR2 YSLEER. Between the trimmed V and J ends, which lost 0 bases and 2 bases, there was a span of 13 bases. The CDR3 region is CASSQDFQAANYGYTF. In DNA, the CDR3 is TGCGCCAGCAGCCAAGATTTCCAGGCCGCGAACTATGGCTACACCTTC.

The chain couples TRBV19 to TRBJ1-5; no reliable D call. Per the germline V gene, CDR1 is LNHDA and CDR2 is SQIVND (reference sequence). The CDR3 sequence is 16 residues long. V gave up 1 base and J gave up 4 bases, with 14 bases separating them. CDR3 bases: TGTGCCAGTAGTATAGTGTGGGGAGACGTGAATCAGCCCCAGCATTTT. This encodes CASSIVWGDVNQPQHF.

The chain links TRBV10-3 to TRBJ2-7, with 8 bases identical to TRBD1. The CDR3 sequence is 14 residues long. The V gene's germline CDR1 is ENHRY and CDR2 SYGVKD. J gave up 2 bases and V 5 bases, and 5 bases lay outside the gene matches. The CDR3 is CAISRQGLAYEQYF. The CDR3 coding sequence is TGTGCCATCAGTAGACAGGGGTTGGCCTACGAGCAGTACTTC.

The table lists this clone with a few counts. The rearrangement joins TRBV2 to TRBJ2-1; D ambiguous. Germline V gene sequence: CDR1 SNHLY, CDR2 FYNNEI. The CDR3 covers 14 residues. V was clipped by 8 bases and J by 2 bases, with 13 bases between them. The DNA for the CDR3 is TGTGCCAGCGTCGTAGCCGCGACCTACAATGAGCAGTTCTTC. Amino acids: CASVVAATYNEQFF. Complete variable domain (other parts from reference TRBV2 and TRBJ2-1): EPEVTQTPSHQVTQMGQEVILRCVPISNHLYFYWYRQILGQKVEFLVSFYNNEISEKSEIFDDQFSVERPDGSNFTLKIRSTKLEDSAMYFCASVVAATYNEQFFGPGTRLTVL.

The chain recombines TRBV6-4 with TRBJ2-3; 9 positions match TRBD2. The length of the CDR3 is 19 residues. From germline, CDR1 is MRHNA and CDR2 SNTAGT. V was pared by 0 bases and J by 0 bases, with 10 bases of the junction left unmatched. The CDR3 bases are TGTGCCAGCAGTGACTCAGGCAGCGGGGGGCACCTTAGCACAGATACGCAGTATTTT. This translates into CASSDSGSGGHLSTDTQYF.

This chain connects TRBV4-3 to TRBJ2-1; 12 bases agree with TRBD2. Trimming removed 3 bases from V and 1 base from J; junction bases left unmatched: 7. Germline CDR1 and CDR2: LGHNA and YSLEER. This CDR3 is 18 amino acids long. CDR3 protein: CASSQGLAGPASYNEQFF. The CDR3 DNA follows: TGCGCCAGCAGCCAGGGACTAGCGGGTCCGGCGTCCTACAATGAGCAGTTCTTC.